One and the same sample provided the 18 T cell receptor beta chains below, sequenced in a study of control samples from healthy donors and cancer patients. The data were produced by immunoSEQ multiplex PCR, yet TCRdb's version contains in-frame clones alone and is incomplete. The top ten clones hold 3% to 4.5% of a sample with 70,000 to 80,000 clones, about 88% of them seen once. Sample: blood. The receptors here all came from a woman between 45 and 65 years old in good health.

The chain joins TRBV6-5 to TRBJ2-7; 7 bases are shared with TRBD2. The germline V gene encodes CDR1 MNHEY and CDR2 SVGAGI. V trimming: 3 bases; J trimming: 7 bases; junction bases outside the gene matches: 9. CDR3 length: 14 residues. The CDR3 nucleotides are TGTGCCAGCAGTTATGTGGGAGGGTTTGGGGAGCAGTACTTC. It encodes CASSYVGGFGEQYF.

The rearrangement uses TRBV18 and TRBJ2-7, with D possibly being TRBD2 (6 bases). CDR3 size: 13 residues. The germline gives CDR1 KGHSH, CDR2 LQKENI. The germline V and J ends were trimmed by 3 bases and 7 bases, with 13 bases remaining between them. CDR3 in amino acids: CASSPPGGDEQYF. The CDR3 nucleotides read TGTGCCAGCTCACCCCCTGGAGGGGATGAGCAGTACTTC.

CDR3 in amino acids: CASSRTNSYEQYF. CDR3 in DNA: TGTGCCAGCAGCAGGACGAACTCCTACGAGCAGTACTTC. The chain employs TRBV12-3 or TRBV12-4 and TRBJ2-7, with D unresolved. Trimming removed 6 bases from V and 0 bases from J, with 9 bases in between. This CDR3 comprises 13 residues.

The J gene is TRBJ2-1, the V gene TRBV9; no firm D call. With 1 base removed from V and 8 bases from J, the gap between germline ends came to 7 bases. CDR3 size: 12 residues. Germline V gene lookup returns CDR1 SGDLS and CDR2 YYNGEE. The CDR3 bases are TGTGCCAGCAGCGTACTATCCCATGAGCAGTTCTTC. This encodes CASSVLSHEQFF.

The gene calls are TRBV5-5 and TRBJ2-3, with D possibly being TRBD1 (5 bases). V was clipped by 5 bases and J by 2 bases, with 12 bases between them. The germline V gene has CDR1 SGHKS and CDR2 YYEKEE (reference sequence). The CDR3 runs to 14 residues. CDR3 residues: CASSLKTDTDTQYF. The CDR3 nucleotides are TGTGCCAGCAGTTTAAAGACAGACACAGATACGCAGTATTTT.

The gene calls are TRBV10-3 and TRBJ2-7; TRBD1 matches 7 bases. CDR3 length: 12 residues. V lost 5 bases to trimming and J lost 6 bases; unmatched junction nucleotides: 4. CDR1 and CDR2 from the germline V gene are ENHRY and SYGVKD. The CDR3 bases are TGTGCCATCAGTTCAGGGGGACCCGAGCAGTACTTC. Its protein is CAISSGGPEQYF.

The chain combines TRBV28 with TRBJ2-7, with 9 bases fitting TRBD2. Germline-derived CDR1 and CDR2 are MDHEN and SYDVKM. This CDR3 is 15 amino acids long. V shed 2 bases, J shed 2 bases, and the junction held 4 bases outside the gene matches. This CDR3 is CASSLIAGVAYEQYF. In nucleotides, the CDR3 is TGTGCCAGCAGTTTAATAGCGGGGGTAGCCTACGAGCAGTACTTC. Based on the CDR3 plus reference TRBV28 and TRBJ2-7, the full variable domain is DVKVTQSSRYLVKRTGEKVFLECVQDMDHENMFWYRQDPGLGLRLIYFSYDVKMKEKGDIPEGYSVSREKKERFSLILESASTNQTSMYLCASSLIAGVAYEQYFGPGTRLTVT.

The CDR3 sequence: CASSEQKGLNQPQHF. CDR3 nucleotide sequence: TGTGCCAGCAGTGAACAGAAGGGTTTGAATCAGCCCCAGCATTTT. The chain has TRBV2 and TRBJ1-5; D gene uncertain. This CDR3 region has 15 residues. Germline-derived CDR1 and CDR2 are SNHLY and FYNNEI. Trimming took 2 bases from V and 4 from J, leaving 12 bases between them. Drawing the rest from reference TRBV2 and TRBJ1-5, the complete variable domain is EPEVTQTPSHQVTQMGQEVILRCVPISNHLYFYWYRQILGQKVEFLVSFYNNEISEKSEIFDDQFSVERPDGSNFTLKIRSTKLEDSAMYFCASSEQKGLNQPQHFGDGTRLSIL.

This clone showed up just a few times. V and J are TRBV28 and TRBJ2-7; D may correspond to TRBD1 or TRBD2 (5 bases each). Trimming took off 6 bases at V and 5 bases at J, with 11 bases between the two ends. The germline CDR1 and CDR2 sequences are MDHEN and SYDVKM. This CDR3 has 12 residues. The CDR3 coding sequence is TGTGCCAGCAGCCCCCGGGGCCACGAGCAGTACTTC. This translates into CASSPRGHEQYF.

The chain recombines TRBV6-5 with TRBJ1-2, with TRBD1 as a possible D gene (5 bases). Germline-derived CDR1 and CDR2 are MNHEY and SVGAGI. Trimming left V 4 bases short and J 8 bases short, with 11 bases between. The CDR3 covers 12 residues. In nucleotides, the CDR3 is TGTGCCAGCAGTTCGCAGGGAGACGGCTACACCTTC. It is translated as CASSSQGDGYTF.

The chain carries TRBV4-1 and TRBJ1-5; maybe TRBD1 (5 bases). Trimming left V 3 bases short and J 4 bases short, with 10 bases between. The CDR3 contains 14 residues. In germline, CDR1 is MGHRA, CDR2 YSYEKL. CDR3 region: CASSHRTQNQPQHF. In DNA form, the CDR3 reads TGCGCCAGCAGCCACAGGACACAAAATCAGCCCCAGCATTTT.

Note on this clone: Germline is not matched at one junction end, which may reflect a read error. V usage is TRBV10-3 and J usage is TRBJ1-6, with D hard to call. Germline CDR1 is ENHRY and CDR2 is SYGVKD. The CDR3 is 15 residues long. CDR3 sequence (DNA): TGTGCCATCAGTGAGGACGGACCGCGAAATTCACCCCCCCACTTT. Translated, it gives CAISEDGPRNSPPHF.

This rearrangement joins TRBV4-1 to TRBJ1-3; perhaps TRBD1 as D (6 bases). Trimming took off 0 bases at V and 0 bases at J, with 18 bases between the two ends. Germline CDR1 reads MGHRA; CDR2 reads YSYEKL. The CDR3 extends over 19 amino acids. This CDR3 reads CASSQDPHQGQSSGNTIYF. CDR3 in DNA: TGCGCCAGCAGCCAAGACCCCCACCAAGGACAGAGCTCTGGAAACACCATATATTTT.

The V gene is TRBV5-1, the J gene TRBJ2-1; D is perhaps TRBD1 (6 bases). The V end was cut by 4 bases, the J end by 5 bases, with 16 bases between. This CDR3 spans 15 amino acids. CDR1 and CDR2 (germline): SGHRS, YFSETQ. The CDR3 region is CASSRGQLFHNEQFF. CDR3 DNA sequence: TGCGCCAGCAGCCGAGGACAGCTCTTTCACAATGAGCAGTTCTTC.

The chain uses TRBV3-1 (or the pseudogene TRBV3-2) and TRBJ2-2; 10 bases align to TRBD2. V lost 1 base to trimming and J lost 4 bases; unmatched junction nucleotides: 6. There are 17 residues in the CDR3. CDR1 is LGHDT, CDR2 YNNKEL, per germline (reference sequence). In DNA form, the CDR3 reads TGTGCCAGCAGCCAAGTCAGCGGGAGGGTGGGCACCGGGGAGCTGTTTTTT. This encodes CASSQVSGRVGTGELFF.

The CDR3 region has the DNA TGCGCCAGCAGTTCGGCACAGACTAACACCGGGGAGCTGTTTTTT. The encoded protein is CASSSAQTNTGELFF. This chain joins TRBV10-1 and TRBJ2-2; no clear D. Germline V lookup: CDR1 WNHNN, CDR2 SYGVQD (reference sequence). Trimming took 5 bases from V and 2 from J, leaving 12 bases between them. The CDR3 is 15 residues long.

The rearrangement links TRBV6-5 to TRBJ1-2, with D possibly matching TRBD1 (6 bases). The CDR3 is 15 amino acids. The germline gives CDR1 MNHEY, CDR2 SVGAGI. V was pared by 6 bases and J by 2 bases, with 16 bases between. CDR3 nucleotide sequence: TGTGCCAGCAGACCAGGGGACCTTACCAACTATGGCTACACCTTC. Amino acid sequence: CASRPGDLTNYGYTF.

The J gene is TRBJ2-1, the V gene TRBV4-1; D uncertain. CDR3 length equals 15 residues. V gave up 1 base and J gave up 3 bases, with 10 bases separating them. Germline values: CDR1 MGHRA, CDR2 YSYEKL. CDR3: CASSQVIGNYNEQFF. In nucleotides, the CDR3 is TGCGCCAGCAGCCAAGTAATAGGGAACTACAATGAGCAGTTCTTC.